The present entry profiles one T cell receptor (beta chain) with its context. The sample comes from a study of blood T cell repertoires in COVID-19. Study details: PBMCs, B-cell-depleted T cells, or T cells were the source of the cDNA or gDNA that made up the material.

The CDR3 totals 17 residues. Germline V gene data show CDR1 as MDHEN and CDR2 as SYDVKM. Trimming took 5 bases from V and 8 from J; bases not matched to a gene: 11. Individuals drawn from under 30 US areas were about 18 to 95 years old. Participants were placed into cohorts based on the clinical history they reported. Assay: immunoSEQ multiplex PCR; the TCRdb copy retains only in-frame clones and omits some. The sample shows fewer than 350,000 clones, around 87% of them seen only once. This receptor was taken from a young woman with acute COVID-19. Input material: PBMCs or T cells enriched from blood (not recorded which). The chain uses TRBV28 and TRBJ2-1, with TRBD2 matching over 14 bases. The CDR3 sequence is CASSAPPGTSGGDEQFF. The CDR3 DNA reads as TGTGCCAGCAGTGCCCCCCCCGGGACTAGCGGGGGTGATGAGCAGTTCTTC.